Listed here are 20 T cell receptor beta chains from one sample, sequenced in a study of Graves' ophthalmopathy and Graves' hyperthyroidism. Amplification of TCR beta CDR3 regions used RNA transcripts. Second-round multiplex PCR came after first-round RT-PCR with HTBI primers. TCRdb re-analysed the multiplex PCR reads in MiXCR, keeping a single row per CDR3 protein. This repertoire shows about half a million distinct CDR3 sequences, under 15% found once; its top ten account for 8% to 10%. Sequencing was carried out using blood. These receptors were obtained from a woman in her 30s with Graves' ophthalmopathy.

Only a few counts were recorded for this clonotype. The chain couples TRBV30 to TRBJ2-2; 8 nucleotides align to TRBD1. There are 13 residues in the CDR3. Germline assignment: CDR1 GTSNPN and CDR2 SVGIG (reference sequence). The CDR3 DNA follows: TGTGCAAAAACTCGGACAGGGTCCGGGGAGCTGTTTTTT. It yields the protein CAKTRTGSGELFF.

Remarks on this clonotype: The conserved final phenylalanine or tryptophan is absent from the CDR3, which likely points to a read error. The chain joins TRBV20-1 to TRBJ1-2, with TRBD1 as a possible D gene (6 bases). Germline-derived CDR1 and CDR2 are DFQATT and SNEGSKA (reference sequence). Trimming removed 3 bases from V and 2 bases from J, with 16 bases in between. The CDR3 totals 15 residues. The CDR3 sequence: CSARPCTGNNYGYTY. The CDR3 DNA is TGCAGTGCTAGGCCGTGTACAGGGAACAACTATGGCTACACCTAC.

To note about this clonotype: One end of the junction is discordant with germline, which a read error may explain. The CDR3 here is CASGASGCGQPQRF. The CDR3 region has the DNA TGTGCTAGTGGGGCGTCGGGGTGTGGTCAGCCCCAGCGTTTT. The chain couples TRBV12-5 to TRBJ1-5; D is uncertain. The germline gives CDR1 LGHNT, CDR2 FRNRAP. The CDR3 consists of 14 residues.

This clonotype was counted once. The rearrangement links TRBV28 to TRBJ2-5; TRBD1 aligns across 8 bases. This CDR3 is built from 12 residues. Germline V gene lookup returns CDR1 MDHEN and CDR2 SYDVKM. V shed 5 bases, J shed 7 bases, and the junction held 3 bases outside the gene matches. The CDR3 here is CASSATGATQYF. The CDR3 region has the DNA TGTGCCAGCAGTGCGACAGGGGCGACCCAGTACTTC.

This clonotype was observed a few times. This rearrangement joins TRBV27 to TRBJ2-4; TRBD1 is a possible D gene (5 bases). The V end was cut by 4 bases, the J end by 2 bases, with 15 bases between. Per germline, CDR1 MNHEY and CDR2 SMNVEV (reference sequence). This CDR3 is built from 16 residues. The CDR3 sequence: CASSWGQDLSKNIQYF. CDR3 sequence (DNA): TGTGCCAGCAGTTGGGGCCAGGACCTATCCAAAAACATTCAGTACTTC.

This clonotype was recorded at least ten times. The chain joins TRBV12-3 or TRBV12-4 to TRBJ1-3, with a weak D call TRBD1 (5 bases). V was cut by 3 bases and J by 0 bases, with 18 bases left in between. The CDR3 spans 18 residues. The CDR3 here is CASSFPTLDSLSGNTIYF. The CDR3 nucleotides are TGTGCCAGCAGTTTCCCGACGCTCGACAGCCTCTCTGGAAACACCATATATTTT.

This clonotype was picked up many times. This chain joins TRBV9 and TRBJ2-7, with no clear D. Trimming removed 0 bases from V and 0 bases from J, with 13 bases in between. The CDR3 contains 16 residues. CDR1 is SGDLS, CDR2 YYNGEE, per germline. CDR3 region: CASSVGPSPNSYEQYF. The CDR3 bases are TGTGCCAGCAGCGTAGGCCCCAGCCCCAACTCCTACGAGCAGTACTTC.

This clonotype was recorded at least ten times. The chain combines TRBV28 with TRBJ1-1; D is uncertain. In germline, CDR1 is MDHEN, CDR2 SYDVKM. The V gene lost 3 bases and the J gene lost 5 bases, with 19 bases spanning the gap. This CDR3 region has 16 residues. CDR3: CASSFWGGITGTEAFF. The DNA of the CDR3 is TGTGCCAGCAGTTTTTGGGGAGGGATTACGGGGACTGAAGCTTTCTTT.

This clonotype has a count of ten or more. The J gene is TRBJ2-7, the V gene TRBV27; D possibly corresponds to TRBD1 (6 bases). Per the germline V gene, CDR1 is MNHEY and CDR2 is SMNVEV (reference sequence). Trimming pared 5 bases from V and 2 bases from J, leaving 13 bases between. The CDR3 is 14 residues long. For the CDR3, the DNA is TGTGCCAGCAGTCTAACAGGGAGTGCCTACGAGCAGTACTTC. Amino acids: CASSLTGSAYEQYF.

This clonotype was picked up many times. V and J are TRBV15 and TRBJ2-7; TRBD1 or TRBD2 may be the D gene (5 bases each). The V and J ends lost 4 bases and 5 bases respectively, with 18 bases between them. Germline V CDR1 and CDR2: LNHNV, YYDKDF (reference sequence). The CDR3 totals 15 residues. Here the CDR3 reads CATSTGAGTLHEQYF. For the CDR3, the DNA is TGTGCCACCAGCACTGGCGCCGGGACCCTACACGAGCAGTACTTC.

This clonotype has at least ten counts. CDR3 coding DNA: TGCAGTGCTATTCAATATCCGATAGAGACCCAGTACTTC. It is translated as CSAIQYPIETQYF. This rearrangement joins TRBV20-1 to TRBJ2-5; D gene uncertain. Germline V gene sequence: CDR1 DFQATT, CDR2 SNEGSKA (reference sequence). V lost 4 bases, J lost 4 bases, and 13 bases lay in between. CDR3 length: 13 amino acids.

This clonotype was found many times. V and J are TRBV28 and TRBJ1-1, with D uncertain. This CDR3 contains 15 residues. In germline, CDR1 is MDHEN, CDR2 SYDVKM. V shed 4 bases and J shed 0 bases, with 12 bases lying between them. The CDR3 loop is CASSSNPYLNTEAFF. DNA for the CDR3: TGTGCCAGCAGTTCCAATCCCTATTTGAACACTGAAGCTTTCTTT.

This clonotype was seen only a few times. This chain connects TRBV28 to TRBJ1-2; 10 positions match TRBD1. Germline-derived CDR1 and CDR2 are MDHEN and SYDVKM. V lost 5 bases to trimming and J lost 4 bases; unmatched junction nucleotides: 19. This CDR3 spans 19 amino acids. This CDR3 reads CASSLPTGTGDAWGYGYTF. Written as DNA, the CDR3 is TGTGCCAGCAGTCTCCCCACCGGGACAGGGGACGCTTGGGGCTATGGCTACACCTTC.

In its sample, this clonotype was seen many times. A read error may produce the germline difference seen at one junction end. The chain employs TRBV5-1 and TRBJ2-7; D gene uncertain. From germline, CDR1 is SGHRS and CDR2 YFSETQ. CDR3 size: 13 residues. The CDR3 protein is CASSLGTDWSLVF. CDR3 sequence (DNA): TGCGCCAGCAGCTTGGGAACCGACTGGAGCTTAGTCTTC. The full variable domain, in which reference TRBV5-1 and TRBJ2-7 provide the parts outside the CDR3, is KAGVTQTPRYLIKTRGQQVTLSCSPISGHRSVSWYQQTPGQGLQFLFEYFSETQRNKGNFPGRFSGRQFSNSRSEMNVSTLELGDSALYLCASSLGTDWSLVFGPGTRLTVT.

In this sample, this clonotype turned up many times. V gene TRBV12-3 or TRBV12-4 combines with J gene TRBJ1-6; weak D call: TRBD1 (6 bases). The V end lost 6 bases, the J end lost 6 bases, and 12 bases lay between the germline ends. The CDR3 length is 14 residues. CDR3 coding DNA: TGTGCCAGCAGCCATACAGGGAGTAATTCACCCCTCCACTTT. Its protein product is CASSHTGSNSPLHF.

This clonotype was counted ten times or more. In DNA, the CDR3 is TGTGCCAGCAGTTACCCGAGGCGGGACGTAATCTCCTACGAGCAGTACTTC. Translating gives CASSYPRRDVISYEQYF. V and J are TRBV6-2 or TRBV6-3 and TRBJ2-7, with D maybe TRBD2 (6 bases). The V gene lost 2 bases and the J gene lost 0 bases, with 17 bases spanning the gap. The CDR3 runs to 17 residues. CDR1 MNHEY and CDR2 SVGEGT come from the germline V gene.

This clonotype appeared a few times. The V call is TRBV29-1, the J call TRBJ1-2; no definite D call. The ends were cut back, 6 bases at V and 7 bases at J, with 18 bases in the middle. The V gene's germline CDR1 is SQVTM and CDR2 ANQGSEA. The CDR3 loop spans 13 amino acids. The chain's CDR3 is CSVTTAPLGGYTF. CDR3 in DNA: TGCAGCGTAACAACAGCGCCCCTGGGTGGCTACACCTTC.

In its sample, this clonotype was seen many times. The gene calls are TRBV29-1 and TRBJ2-5, with 11 bases matching TRBD2. The V segment lost 8 bases and the J segment 1 base; nucleotides outside the gene matches: 9. The germline V gene has CDR1 SQVTM and CDR2 ANQGSEA. The CDR3 length is 15 residues. CDR3 amino acids: CSLGLAGVPQETQYF. The CDR3, as DNA: TGCAGCCTAGGACTAGCGGGTGTCCCCCAAGAGACCCAGTACTTC.

This clonotype has just a few counts. The gene calls are TRBV11-2 and TRBJ2-7; 8 bases align to TRBD2. Germline V lookup: CDR1 SGHAT, CDR2 FQNNGV. The CDR3 sequence is 14 residues long. The V segment lost 5 bases and the J segment 3 bases; nucleotides outside the gene matches: 6. Here the CDR3 DNA reads TGTGCCAGCAGCGTCACTAGCGGTTACTACGAGCAGTACTTC. This encodes CASSVTSGYYEQYF.

This clonotype has more than one count but fewer than ten. The rearrangement links TRBV15 to TRBJ2-4, with a possible D match to TRBD2 (7 bases). There are 15 residues in the CDR3. Germline V gene data show CDR1 as LNHNV and CDR2 as YYDKDF (reference sequence). V was pared by 0 bases and J by 7 bases, with 13 bases between. The CDR3 sequence is CATSRDHGGANIQYF. The CDR3 region has the DNA TGTGCCACCAGCAGAGATCATGGGGGGGCGAACATTCAGTACTTC. Variable domain in full (rest from reference TRBV15 and TRBJ2-4): DAMVIQNPRYQVTQFGKPVTLSCSQTLNHNVMYWYQQKSSQAPKLLFHYYDKDFNNEADTPDNFQSRRPNTSFCFLDIRSPGLGDTAMYLCATSRDHGGANIQYFGAGTRLSVL.